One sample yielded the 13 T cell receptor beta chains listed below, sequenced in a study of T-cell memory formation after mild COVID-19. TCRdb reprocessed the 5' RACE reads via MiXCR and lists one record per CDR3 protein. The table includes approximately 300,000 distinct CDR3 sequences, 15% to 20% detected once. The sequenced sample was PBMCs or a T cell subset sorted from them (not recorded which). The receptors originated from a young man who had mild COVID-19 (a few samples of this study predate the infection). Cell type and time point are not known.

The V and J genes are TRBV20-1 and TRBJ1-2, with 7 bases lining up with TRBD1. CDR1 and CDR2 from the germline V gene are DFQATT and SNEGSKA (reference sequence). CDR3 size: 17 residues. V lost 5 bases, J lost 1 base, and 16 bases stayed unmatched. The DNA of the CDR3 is TGCAGTGCTTTTGACAGGGACCCCCCTACGCTTAACTATGGCTACACCTTC. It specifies CSAFDRDPPTLNYGYTF.

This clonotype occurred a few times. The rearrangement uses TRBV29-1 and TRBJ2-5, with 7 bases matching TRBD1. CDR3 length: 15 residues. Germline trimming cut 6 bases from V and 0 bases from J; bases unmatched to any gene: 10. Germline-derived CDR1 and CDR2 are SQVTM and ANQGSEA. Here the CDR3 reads CSVHLGQTYQETQYF. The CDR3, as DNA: TGCAGCGTCCACTTGGGACAGACGTACCAAGAGACCCAGTACTTC.

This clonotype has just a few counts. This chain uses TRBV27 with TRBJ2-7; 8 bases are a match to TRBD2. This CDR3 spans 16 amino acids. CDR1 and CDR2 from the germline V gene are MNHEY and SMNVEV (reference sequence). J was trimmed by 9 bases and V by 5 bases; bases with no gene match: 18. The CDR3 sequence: CASSPSYRDVREVQYF. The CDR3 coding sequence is TGTGCCAGCAGTCCCTCCTACAGGGACGTGCGGGAGGTGCAGTACTTC.

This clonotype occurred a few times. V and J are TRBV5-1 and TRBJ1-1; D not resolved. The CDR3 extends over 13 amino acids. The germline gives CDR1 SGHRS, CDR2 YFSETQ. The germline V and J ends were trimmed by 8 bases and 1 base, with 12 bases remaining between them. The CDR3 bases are TGCGCCAGTGCTTTGGCAGAGAACACTGAAGCTTTCTTT. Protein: CASALAENTEAFF.

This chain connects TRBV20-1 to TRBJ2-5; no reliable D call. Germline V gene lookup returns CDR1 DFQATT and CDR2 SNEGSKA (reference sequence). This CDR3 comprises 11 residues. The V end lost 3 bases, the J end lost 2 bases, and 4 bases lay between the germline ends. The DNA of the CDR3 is TGCAGTGCTAGCGGTCAAGAGACCCAGTACTTC. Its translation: CSASGQETQYF.

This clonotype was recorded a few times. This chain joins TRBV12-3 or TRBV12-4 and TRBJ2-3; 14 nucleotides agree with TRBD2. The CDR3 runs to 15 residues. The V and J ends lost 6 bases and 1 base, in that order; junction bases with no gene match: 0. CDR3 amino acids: CASRTSGGGTDTQYF. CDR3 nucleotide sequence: TGTGCCAGCAGGACTAGCGGGGGGGGCACAGATACGCAGTATTTT.

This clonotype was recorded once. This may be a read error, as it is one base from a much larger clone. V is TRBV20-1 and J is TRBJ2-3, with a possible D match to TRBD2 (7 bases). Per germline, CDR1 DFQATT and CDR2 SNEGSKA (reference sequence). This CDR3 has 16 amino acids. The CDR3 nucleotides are TGCAGTGCCGAAGCGAGGGGGGGCCACCGCACAGATACGCATTATTTT. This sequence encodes CSAEARGGHRTDTHYF.

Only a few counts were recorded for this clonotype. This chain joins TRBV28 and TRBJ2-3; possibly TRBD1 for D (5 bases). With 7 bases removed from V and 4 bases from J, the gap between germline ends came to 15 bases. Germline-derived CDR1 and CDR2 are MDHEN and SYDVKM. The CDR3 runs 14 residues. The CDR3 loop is CASTSPGMADTQYF. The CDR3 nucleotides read TGTGCCAGCACCTCCCCAGGGATGGCAGATACGCAGTATTTT.

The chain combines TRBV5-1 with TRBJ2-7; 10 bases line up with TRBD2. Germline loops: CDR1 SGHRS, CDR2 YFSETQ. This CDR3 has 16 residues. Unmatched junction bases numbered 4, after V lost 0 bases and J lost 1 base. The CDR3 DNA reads TGCGCCAGCAGCTTGGCCGGGACTAGCGCGTCCTACGAGCAGTACTTC. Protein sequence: CASSLAGTSASYEQYF.

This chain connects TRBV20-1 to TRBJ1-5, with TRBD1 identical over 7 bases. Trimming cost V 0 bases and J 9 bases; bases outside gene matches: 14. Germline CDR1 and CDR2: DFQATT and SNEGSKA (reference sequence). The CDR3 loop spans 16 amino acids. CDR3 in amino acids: CSARDRVGGYKRPQHF. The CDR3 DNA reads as TGCAGTGCTAGAGATCGGGTAGGGGGCTACAAGAGGCCCCAGCATTTT.

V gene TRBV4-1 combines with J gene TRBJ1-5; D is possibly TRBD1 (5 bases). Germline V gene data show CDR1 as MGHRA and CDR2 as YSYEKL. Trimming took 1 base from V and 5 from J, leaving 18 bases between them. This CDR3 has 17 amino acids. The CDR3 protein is CASSQVVSGGIYQPQHF. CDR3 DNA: TGCGCCAGCAGCCAAGTAGTCTCGGGGGGGATCTATCAGCCCCAGCATTTT.

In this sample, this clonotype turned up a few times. CDR3 region: CASSSRELFF. The CDR3 DNA follows: TGTGCCAGCAGTTCCCGGGAGCTGTTTTTT. The rearrangement joins TRBV12-3 or TRBV12-4 to TRBJ2-2; D gene uncertain. This CDR3 region has 10 residues. V was trimmed by 4 bases and J by 9 bases, leaving 3 bases between them.

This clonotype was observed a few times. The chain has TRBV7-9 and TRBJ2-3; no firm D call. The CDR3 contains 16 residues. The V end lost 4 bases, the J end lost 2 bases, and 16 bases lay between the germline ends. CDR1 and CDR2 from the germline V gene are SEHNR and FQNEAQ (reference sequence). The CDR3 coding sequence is TGTGCCAGCAGCTCAGCATGGCGCCTCCCCACAGATACGCAGTATTTT. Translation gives CASSSAWRLPTDTQYF. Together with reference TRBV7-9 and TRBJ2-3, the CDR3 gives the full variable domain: DTGVSQNPRHKITKRGQNVTFRCDPISEHNRLYWYRQTLGQGPEFLTYFQNEAQLEKSRLLSDRFSAERPKGSFSTLEIQRTEQGDSAMYLCASSSAWRLPTDTQYFGPGTRLTVL.